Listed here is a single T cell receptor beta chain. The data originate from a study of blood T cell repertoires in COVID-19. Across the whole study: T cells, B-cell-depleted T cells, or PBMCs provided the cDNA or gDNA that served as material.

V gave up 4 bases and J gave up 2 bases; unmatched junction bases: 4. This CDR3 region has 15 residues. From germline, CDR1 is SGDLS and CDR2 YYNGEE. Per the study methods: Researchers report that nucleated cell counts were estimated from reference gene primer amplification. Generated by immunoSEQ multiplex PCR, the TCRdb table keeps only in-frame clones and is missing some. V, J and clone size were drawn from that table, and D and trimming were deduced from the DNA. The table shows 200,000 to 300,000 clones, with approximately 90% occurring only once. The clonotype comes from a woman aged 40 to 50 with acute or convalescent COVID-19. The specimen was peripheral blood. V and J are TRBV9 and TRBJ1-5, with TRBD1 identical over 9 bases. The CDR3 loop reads CASSQTGGGNQPQHF. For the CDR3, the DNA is TGTGCCAGCAGCCAAACAGGGGGCGGCAATCAGCCCCAGCATTTT. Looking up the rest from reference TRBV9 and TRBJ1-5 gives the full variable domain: DSGVTQTPKHLITATGQRVTLRCSPRSGDLSVYWYQQSLDQGLQFLIQYYNGEERAKGNILERFSAQQFPDLHSELNLSSLELGDSALYFCASSQTGGGNQPQHFGDGTRLSIL.